This TCR beta chain appears in the sequencing data of a study of spatial heterogeneity in lung cancer. Each CDR3 protein gets one entry after TCRdb re-called the 5' RACE reads with MiXCR. This table holds 89,000 or so distinct CDR3 sequences, 15% to 25% found once. Specified time point: sample taken at primary tumor resection. In each case, whole RNA from tumor, nontumor lung or frozen PBMC was sequenced unsorted. More than 70 TRACERx patients with early, untreated non-small cell lung cancer donated samples. V gave up 7 bases and J gave up 4 bases; unmatched junction bases: 12. This CDR3 has 15 amino acids. The germline CDR1 and CDR2 sequences are KGHDR and SFDVKD.

The chain uses TRBV24-1 and TRBJ2-7; 7 bases fit TRBD1. This sample comprised PBMCs, obtained at surgery. The TCR was taken from a male donor with early-stage non-small cell lung cancer. CDR3 sequence (DNA): TGTGCCACCAGGTTGGGACAGCGGCTGGTTTACGAGCAGTACTTC. Protein sequence: CATRLGQRLVYEQYF.